What follows is one TCR beta chain and its context. This clone has just a few counts. What this receptor recognizes is not known. Base qualities were left out, and no much larger clone turns up one base away. This record comes from a study of blood T cell repertoires in COVID-19 (dated by TCRdb to 2018 to 2021). For the study in its entirety: The collaborator samples originated in the United States, Italy and Spain and spanned the acute and convalescent phases of COVID-19. The material from the prospective study consisted of cDNA or gDNA derived from T cells, B-cell-depleted T cells, or PBMCs. Subjects who had been exposed to COVID-19, were actively infected with it, or had recovered from it provided the deeply sampled blood TCRbeta repertoires that made up the dataset. The repertoires were released in a freely available public database meant as a resource for research on the immune response to SARS-CoV-2. Samples came from the ongoing ImmuneRACE study (first 160 participants) plus 1,254 subjects from 6 global collaborators. The sample metadata nearly always contained a de-identified subject ID, COVID-19 status, age in years and sex. Where available, HLA class I and class II types were taken from metadata supplied by the sample provider and were not determined by assay-based typing.

TCRbeta CDR3 regions were amplified from genomic DNA by means of the immunoSEQ Assay, a bias-controlled multiplex PCR. The study's own analysis went as follows. Nucleated cell counts per sample were estimated from amplification of reference gene primers within the assay. To quantify the absolute abundance of each unique TCRbeta CDR3 rearrangement, sequence reads were collapsed and filtered. For each sample, productive Simpson clonality was calculated as the square root of Simpson's diversity index across productive rearrangements. Held by TCRdb, this immuneACCESS table contains in-frame sequences only and omits some clones. Under half of the omission traces to an unresolved V gene where checked; the cause of the rest is unknown. V and J calls and clone size are copied from that table; D and trimming were computed from the DNA. This sample holds hundreds of thousands of clones; around 82% were observed only once. The ten largest clones capture about 4.8% of the sample.

The investigation overall reported the following: The quantity of clinical and demographic metadata differed by source and by participant and was supplied without curation.

Enrolling through a virtual design, the prospective study's participants ranged in age from roughly 18 to 100 years and lived across about two dozen United States geographic areas. To assign participants to cohorts, the prospective study relied on clinical history that participants themselves reported in a screening survey and a study questionnaire. A participant counted as exposed if, within 2 weeks of entering the study, that participant had been in contact with someone who had a PCR-confirmed or clinician-diagnosed COVID-19 case. In the prospective study, mobile phlebotomists collected whole blood, serum and a nasopharyngeal or oropharyngeal swab from each participant. Additional blood draws and questionnaires over an approximately two-month period could optionally be provided by prospective study participants. Blood samples from the prospective study were shipped frozen or at room temperature prior to DNA extraction.

The germline V gene encodes CDR1 SGHTA and CDR2 FQGNSA. The CDR3 runs 14 amino acids, cysteine and phenylalanine included. The retained sequence is limited to the CDR3, 42 bases, with the frame set at the first base. V drops 3 bases and J drops 3 bases, leaving 11 bases in between. Sample: PBMCs or T cells enriched from blood (not recorded which). The chain was built from TRBV7-2 and TRBJ2-5; TRBD2 might be the D gene, on 5 matching bases. The sequence derives from a woman aged 50 to 60 who had been exposed to COVID-19. The DNA sequence follows: TGTGCCAGCAGCTTCCGGGCCGGGAAAGAGACCCAGTACTTC. It translates as CASSFRAGKETQYF.